The entry that follows covers one T cell receptor (beta chain) sequence. Profiling relied on immunoSEQ multiplex PCR, and the TCRdb table lists in-frame clones only, not all of them. The sample holds some 68,000 clones, approximately 90% seen once. This sample is part of a study of OX40 agonist ivuxolimab in advanced cancers. CDR1 and CDR2 (germline): ENHRY, SYGVKD. Unmatched junction bases numbered 9, after V lost 8 bases and J lost 9 bases. The CDR3 consists of 13 residues. This clonotype originated in an adult with an advanced solid tumor such as melanoma, head and neck, liver or kidney cancer. The chain joins TRBV10-3 to TRBJ2-5, with TRBD2 matching over 10 bases. Sequenced here: CD4+ or CD8+ T cells sorted from blood, sampled in a trial of the OX40 agonist ivuxolimab. DNA of the CDR3: TGTGCCATCTCCTCTACTAGCGGGGTGGCCCAGTACTTC. Translation gives CAISSTSGVAQYF.